This T cell receptor (beta chain) was identified in a study of blood T cell repertoires in COVID-19. Assay used: immunoSEQ multiplex PCR; TCRdb lists only in-frame clones, some missing. Here the sample spans under 250,000 clones, about 86% being singletons. The germline V gene has CDR1 GTSNPN and CDR2 SVGIG (reference sequence). V lost 0 bases and J 0 bases, leaving 8 bases between the germline ends. The CDR3 has 15 residues. J is TRBJ1-4 and V is TRBV30; D remains ambiguous. Sequencing was performed on PBMCs or T cells enriched from blood (not recorded which). This receptor was obtained from a woman between 35 and 50 years old with acute COVID-19. Here the CDR3 reads CAWSVTPPTNEKLFF. DNA for the CDR3: TGTGCCTGGAGTGTAACACCTCCAACTAATGAAAAACTGTTTTTT.